This T cell receptor beta chain came from a study of T cell changes during pregnancy in multiple sclerosis. With 3 bases removed from V and 3 bases from J, the gap between germline ends came to 5 bases. Germline V gene data show CDR1 as MGHRA and CDR2 as YSYEKL. CDR3 size: 12 residues. Data came from immunoSEQ multiplex PCR; TCRdb stores just in-frame clones and leaves some out. The repertoire consists of around 80,000 clones, with 85% to 95% occurring once and the leading ten covering more than 0.75%. The sample consisted of peripheral blood, taken in the second trimester of pregnancy. The receptor was derived from a female donor in good health, enrolled as a control in a pregnancy study. The chain couples TRBV4-1 to TRBJ1-2; the D is unclear. In nucleotides, the CDR3 is TGCGCCAGCAGCCAGAGGGACTATGGCTACACCTTC. Translating it yields CASSQRDYGYTF.